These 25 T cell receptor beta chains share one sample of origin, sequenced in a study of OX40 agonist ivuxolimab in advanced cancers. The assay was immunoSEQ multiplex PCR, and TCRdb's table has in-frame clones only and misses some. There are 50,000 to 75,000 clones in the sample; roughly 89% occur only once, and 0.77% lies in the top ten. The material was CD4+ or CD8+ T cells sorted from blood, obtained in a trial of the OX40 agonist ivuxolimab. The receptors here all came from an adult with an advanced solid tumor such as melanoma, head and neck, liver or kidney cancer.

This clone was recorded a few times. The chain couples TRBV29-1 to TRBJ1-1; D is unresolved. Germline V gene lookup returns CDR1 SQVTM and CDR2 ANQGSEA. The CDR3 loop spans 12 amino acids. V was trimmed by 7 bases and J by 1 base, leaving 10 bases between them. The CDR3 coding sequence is TGCAGCGCGCAGGACGGGAACACTGAAGCTTTCTTT. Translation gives CSAQDGNTEAFF.

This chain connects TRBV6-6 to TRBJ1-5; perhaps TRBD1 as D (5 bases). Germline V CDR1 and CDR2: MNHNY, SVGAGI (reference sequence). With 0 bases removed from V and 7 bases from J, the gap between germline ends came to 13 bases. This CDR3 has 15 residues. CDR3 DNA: TGTGCCAGCAGTTACTCGGGCGGGGGAGGGCAGCCCCAGCATTTT. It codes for CASSYSGGGGQPQHF.

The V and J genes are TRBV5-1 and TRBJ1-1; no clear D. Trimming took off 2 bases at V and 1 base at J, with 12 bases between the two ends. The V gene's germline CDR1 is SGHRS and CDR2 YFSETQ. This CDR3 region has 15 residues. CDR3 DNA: TGCGCCAGCAGCTTAGGGCGGGCCCAGAACACTGAAGCTTTCTTT. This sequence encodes CASSLGRAQNTEAFF.

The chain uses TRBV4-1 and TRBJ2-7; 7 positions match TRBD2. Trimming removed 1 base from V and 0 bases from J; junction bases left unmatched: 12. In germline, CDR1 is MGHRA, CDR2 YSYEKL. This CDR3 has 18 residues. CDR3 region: CASSQADFLGGVSYEQYF. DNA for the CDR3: TGCGCCAGCAGCCAAGCTGACTTTCTTGGGGGGGTCTCCTACGAGCAGTACTTC.

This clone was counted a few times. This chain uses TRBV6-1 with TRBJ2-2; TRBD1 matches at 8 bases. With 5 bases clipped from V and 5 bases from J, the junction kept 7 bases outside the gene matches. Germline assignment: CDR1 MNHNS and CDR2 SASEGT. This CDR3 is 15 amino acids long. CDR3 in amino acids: CASSTGGTGTGELFF. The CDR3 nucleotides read TGTGCCAGCAGTACAGGGGGAACCGGGACCGGGGAGCTGTTTTTT.

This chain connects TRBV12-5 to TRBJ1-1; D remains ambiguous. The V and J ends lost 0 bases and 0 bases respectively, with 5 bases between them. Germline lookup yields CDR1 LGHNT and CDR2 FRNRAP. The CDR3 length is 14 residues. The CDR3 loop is CASGLVRVNTEAFF. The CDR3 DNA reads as TGTGCTAGTGGTTTGGTAAGGGTGAACACTGAAGCTTTCTTT. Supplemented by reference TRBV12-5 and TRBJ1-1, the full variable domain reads DARVTQTPRHKVTEMGQEVTMRCQPILGHNTVFWYRQTMMQGLELLAYFRNRAPLDDSGMPKDRFSAEMPDATLATLKIQPSEPRDSAVYFCASGLVRVNTEAFFGQGTRLTVV.

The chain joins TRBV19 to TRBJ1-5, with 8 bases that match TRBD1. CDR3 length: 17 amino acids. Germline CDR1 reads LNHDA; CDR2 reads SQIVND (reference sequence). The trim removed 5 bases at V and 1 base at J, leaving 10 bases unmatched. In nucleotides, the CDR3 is TGTGCCAGTAGTCTAACCGGGACAGGACCGAGCAATCAGCCCCAGCATTTT. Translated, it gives CASSLTGTGPSNQPQHF.

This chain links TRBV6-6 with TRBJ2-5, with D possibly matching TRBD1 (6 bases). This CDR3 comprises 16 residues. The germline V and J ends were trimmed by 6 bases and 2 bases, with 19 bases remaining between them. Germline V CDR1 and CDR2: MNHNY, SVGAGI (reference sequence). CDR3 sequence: CASSHIFRQGQETQYF. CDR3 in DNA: TGTGCCAGCAGCCACATTTTTCGGCAGGGGCAAGAGACCCAGTACTTC.

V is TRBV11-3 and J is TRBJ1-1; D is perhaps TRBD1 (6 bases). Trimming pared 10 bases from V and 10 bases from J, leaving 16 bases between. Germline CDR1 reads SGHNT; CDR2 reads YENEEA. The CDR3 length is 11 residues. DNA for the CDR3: TGTGCCACCCGTGGGGGGCAAAGAGCTTTCTTT. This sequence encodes CATRGGQRAFF.

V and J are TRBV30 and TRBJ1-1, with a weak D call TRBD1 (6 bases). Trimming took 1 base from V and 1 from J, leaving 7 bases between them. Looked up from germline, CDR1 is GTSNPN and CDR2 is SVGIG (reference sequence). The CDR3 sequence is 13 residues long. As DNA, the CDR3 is TGTGCCTGGAGTGAGGGGGGGAACACTGAAGCTTTCTTT. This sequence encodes CAWSEGGNTEAFF.

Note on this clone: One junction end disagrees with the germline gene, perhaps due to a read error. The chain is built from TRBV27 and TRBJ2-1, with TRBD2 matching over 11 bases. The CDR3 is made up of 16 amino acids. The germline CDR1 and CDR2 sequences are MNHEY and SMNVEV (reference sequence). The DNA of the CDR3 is TGTGCCGGCAGGCCCAGCGGGACTAGCGGATACAATGAGCAGTTCTTC. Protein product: CAGRPSGTSGYNEQFF.

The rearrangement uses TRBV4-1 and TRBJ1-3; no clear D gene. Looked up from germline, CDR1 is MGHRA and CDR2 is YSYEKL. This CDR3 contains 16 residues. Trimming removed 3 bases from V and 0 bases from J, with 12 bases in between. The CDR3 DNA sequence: TGCGCCAGCAGCCACCCTCCTGGCCACTCTGGAAACACCATATATTTT. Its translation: CASSHPPGHSGNTIYF.

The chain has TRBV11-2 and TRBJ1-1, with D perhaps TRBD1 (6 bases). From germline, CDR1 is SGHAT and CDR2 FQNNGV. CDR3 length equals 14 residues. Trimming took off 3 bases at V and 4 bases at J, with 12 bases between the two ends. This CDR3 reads CASSFQGLGTEAFF. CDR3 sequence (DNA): TGTGCCAGCAGCTTCCAGGGGCTGGGCACTGAAGCTTTCTTT. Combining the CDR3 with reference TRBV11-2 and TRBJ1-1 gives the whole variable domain EAGVAQSPRYKIIEKRQSVAFWCNPISGHATLYWYQQILGQGPKLLIQFQNNGVVDDSQLPKDRFSAERLKGVDSTLKIQPAKLEDSAVYLCASSFQGLGTEAFFGQGTRLTVV.

The CDR3 is CASSQGRGQPQHF. For the CDR3, the DNA is TGCGCCAGCAGCCAAGGTCGGGGTCAGCCCCAGCATTTT. V usage is TRBV4-3 and J usage is TRBJ1-5; D not resolved. Trimming stripped 1 base from V and 6 bases from J, with 7 bases between. This CDR3 spans 13 amino acids. Germline CDR1 and CDR2: LGHNA and YSLEER.

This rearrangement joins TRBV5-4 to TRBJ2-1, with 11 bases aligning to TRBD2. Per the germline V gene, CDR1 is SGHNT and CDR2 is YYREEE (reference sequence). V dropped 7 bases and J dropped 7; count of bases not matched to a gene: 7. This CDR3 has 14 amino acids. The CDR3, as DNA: TGTGCCAGCGTGAGGACTAGCGGGTCAAATGAGCAGTTCTTC. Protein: CASVRTSGSNEQFF.

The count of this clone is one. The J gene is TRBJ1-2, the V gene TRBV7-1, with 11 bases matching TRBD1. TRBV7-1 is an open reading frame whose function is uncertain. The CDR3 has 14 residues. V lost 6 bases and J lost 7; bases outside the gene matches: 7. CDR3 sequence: CASRPRTGGTGYTF. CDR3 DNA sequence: TGTGCCAGCAGGCCCAGGACAGGGGGCACTGGCTACACCTTC.

CDR3 sequence: CATSRDWAPDSPFSYEQYF. In nucleotides, the CDR3 is TGTGCCACCAGCAGAGATTGGGCCCCTGACAGCCCATTCTCCTACGAGCAGTACTTC. V and J are TRBV15 and TRBJ2-5; D perhaps matches TRBD1 (5 bases). The end of the DNA aligns better with TRBJ2-7, so the J call may be wrong. There are 19 residues in the CDR3. The V gene's germline CDR1 is LNHNV and CDR2 YYDKDF (reference sequence).

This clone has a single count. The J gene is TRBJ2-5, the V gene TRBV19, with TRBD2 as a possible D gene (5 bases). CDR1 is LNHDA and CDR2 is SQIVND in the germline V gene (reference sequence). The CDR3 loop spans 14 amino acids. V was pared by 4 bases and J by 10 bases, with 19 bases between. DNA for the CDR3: TGTGCCAGTAGTACCGGACTTCACACAAGGGACCAGTACTTC. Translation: CASSTGLHTRDQYF.

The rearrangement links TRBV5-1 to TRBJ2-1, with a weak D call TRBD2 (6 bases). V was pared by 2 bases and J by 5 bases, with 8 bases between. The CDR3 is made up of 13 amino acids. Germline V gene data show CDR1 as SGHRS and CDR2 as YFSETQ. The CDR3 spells CASSFLANNEQFF. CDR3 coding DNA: TGCGCCAGCAGCTTCCTAGCGAACAATGAGCAGTTCTTC.

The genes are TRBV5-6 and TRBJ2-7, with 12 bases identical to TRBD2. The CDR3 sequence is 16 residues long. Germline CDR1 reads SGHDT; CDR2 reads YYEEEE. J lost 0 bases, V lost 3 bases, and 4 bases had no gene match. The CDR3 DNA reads TGTGCCAGCAGCTCGGGACTAGCGGGTCTCTCCTACGAGCAGTACTTC. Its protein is CASSSGLAGLSYEQYF.

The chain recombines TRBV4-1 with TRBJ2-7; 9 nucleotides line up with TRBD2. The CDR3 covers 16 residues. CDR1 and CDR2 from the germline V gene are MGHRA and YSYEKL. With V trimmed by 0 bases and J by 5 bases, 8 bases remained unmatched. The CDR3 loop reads CASSQDGAGGYDEQYF. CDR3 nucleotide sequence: TGCGCCAGCAGCCAAGATGGTGCGGGGGGGTACGACGAGCAGTACTTC.

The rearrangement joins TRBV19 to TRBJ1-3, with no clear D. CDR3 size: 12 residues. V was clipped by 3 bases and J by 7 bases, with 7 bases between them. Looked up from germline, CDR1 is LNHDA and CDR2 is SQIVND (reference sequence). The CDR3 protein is CASSMKKNTIYF. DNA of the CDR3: TGTGCCAGTAGTATGAAGAAGAACACCATATATTTT. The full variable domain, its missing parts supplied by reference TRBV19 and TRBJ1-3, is DGGITQSPKYLFRKEGQNVTLSCEQNLNHDAMYWYRQDPGQGLRLIYYSQIVNDFQKGDIAEGYSVSREKKESFPLTVTSAQKNPTAFYLCASSMKKNTIYFGEGSWLTVV.

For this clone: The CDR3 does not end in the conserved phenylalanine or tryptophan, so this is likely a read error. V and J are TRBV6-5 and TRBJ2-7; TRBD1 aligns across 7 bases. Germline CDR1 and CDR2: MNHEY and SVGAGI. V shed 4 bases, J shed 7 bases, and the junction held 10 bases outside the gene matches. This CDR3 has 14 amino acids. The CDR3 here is CASSSPGQPLEQYL. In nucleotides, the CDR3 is TGTGCCAGCAGTTCTCCGGGACAGCCGCTTGAGCAGTACCTC.

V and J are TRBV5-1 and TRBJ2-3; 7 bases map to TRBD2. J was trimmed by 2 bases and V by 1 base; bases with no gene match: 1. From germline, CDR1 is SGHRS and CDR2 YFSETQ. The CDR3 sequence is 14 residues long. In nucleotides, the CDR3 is TGCGCCAGCAGCTTGCGGGGGGACACAGATACGCAGTATTTT. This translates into CASSLRGDTDTQYF.

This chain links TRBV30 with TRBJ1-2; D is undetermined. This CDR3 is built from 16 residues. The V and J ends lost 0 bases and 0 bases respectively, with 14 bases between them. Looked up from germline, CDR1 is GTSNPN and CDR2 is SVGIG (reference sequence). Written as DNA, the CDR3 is TGTGCCTGGAGTGTACTCCGACGCGCCCCTAACTATGGCTACACCTTC. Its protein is CAWSVLRRAPNYGYTF.